The rows below give T cell receptor beta chains drawn from one sample of a study of blood T cell repertoires in COVID-19. Sequenced by immunoSEQ multiplex PCR; TCRdb stores in-frame clones only, minus some. The repertoire includes around 360,000 clones, 70% to 90% of them detected once, and more than 9% sits in the top ten. Sequencing was carried out using peripheral blood. The receptor set was obtained from a woman in her twenties or thirties with COVID-19, enrolled during active disease. Each CDR3 is given with its conserved first and last residue. D genes are given only for firm matches. Size tells how often a clone was seen (once, few, many) or the class of an expanded clone, and some rows leave it out.

TGTGCCTGGAGTGTCGGGGGGGCCTCCTACGAGCAGTACTTC,CAWSVGGASYEQYF,TRBD2,TRBJ2-7,TRBV30,.
TGTGCCAGCAGCCACCCTGGCGGACACTCCTCCTCTGGAAACACCATATATTTT,CASSHPGGHSSSGNTIYF,.,TRBJ1-3,TRBV11-2,.
TGTGCCAGCAGTGAATTTCGGGGATCGTCCTACAATGAGCAGTTCTTC,CASSEFRGSSYNEQFF,.,TRBJ2-1,TRBV2,.
TGTGCCAGCAGGTCCTGGGGGACAGGGAATGAAAAACTGTTTTTT,CASRSWGTGNEKLFF,TRBD1,TRBJ1-4,TRBV28,.
TGTGCAGGAGGACAGGCGACTACCGGGGAGCTGTTTTTT,CAGGQATTGELFF,TRBD1,TRBJ2-2,TRBV27,few
TGCGCCAGCGATCCGGGACAGGGTAGAAACACCATATATTTT,CASDPGQGRNTIYF,TRBD1,TRBJ1-3,TRBV4-1,.
TGCAGCGTTGAGGATGGCGGGAGATCCCATGAGCAGTTCTTC,CSVEDGGRSHEQFF,TRBD2,TRBJ2-1,TRBV29-1,.
TGTGCCAGCAGTTGGACAGGGCGGGGCACTGAAGCTTTCTTT,CASSWTGRGTEAFF,TRBD1,TRBJ1-1,TRBV28,.
TGTGCCAGCAGTGGACCCGGGACTGTCTCCTACAATGAGCAGTTCTTC,CASSGPGTVSYNEQFF,.,TRBJ2-1,TRBV2,.
TGCAGCGTTGTAACAGTACGAAAGGATACGCAGTATTTT,CSVVTVRKDTQYF,.,TRBJ2-3,TRBV29-1,.
TGCACCAGCAGCCAAGAGCCTTCTAGTATCCAAGAGACCCAGTACTTC,CTSSQEPSSIQETQYF,.,TRBJ2-5,TRBV1,once
TGCGCCAGCAGCTTGGAGGGGGACAATGAGCAGTTCTTC,CASSLEGDNEQFF,.,TRBJ2-1,TRBV5-1,.
TGTGCCAGTAGTACTCCCGGGACAGTGACCTACGAGCAGTACTTC,CASSTPGTVTYEQYF,TRBD1,TRBJ2-7,TRBV19,.
TGCAGTGCTCGTCTATACGATGAGCAGTTCTTC,CSARLYDEQFF,.,TRBJ2-1,TRBV20-1,.
TGTGCCTGGAGGGGACAGGGTCTTCAGCCCCAGCATTTT,CAWRGQGLQPQHF,TRBD1,TRBJ1-5,TRBV30,.
TGTGCCATCAGTGATAGGGGACAGGGCGGGGAGCTGTTTTTT,CAISDRGQGGELFF,TRBD1,TRBJ2-2,TRBV10-3,.
TGTGCCAGCAGTGATGGGGCGGTGAACATTCAGTACTTC,CASSDGAVNIQYF,.,TRBJ2-4,TRBV6-1,.
TGTGCCAGCAGCCAGCCCCGGGATGAGCAGTTCTTC,CASSQPRDEQFF,.,TRBJ2-1,TRBV4-2,few
TGCGCCAGCAGCCAAGAGGGGGGGGGACTAGCGGGAGATGAGCAGTTCTTC,CASSQEGGGLAGDEQFF,TRBD2,TRBJ2-1,TRBV4-1,.
TGTGCCAGCAGTTACCGCGGAGTTGGAAACACCATATATTTT,CASSYRGVGNTIYF,.,TRBJ1-3,TRBV28,.
TGTGCCAGCAGGGGGACAGTCCAATATACGCAGTATTTT,CASRGTVQYTQYF,TRBD1,TRBJ2-3,TRBV12-3/TRBV12-4,.
TGCAGCGTTGTGGGGACTTACTATGGCTACACCTTC,CSVVGTYYGYTF,.,TRBJ1-2,TRBV29-1,.
TGTGCCAGCAGCCAAGATGAGAGGTTGAACACTGAAGCTTTCTTT,CASSQDERLNTEAFF,.,TRBJ1-1,TRBV14,.
TGTGCCAGCAGCCATCCTTCTAGCGGGAGCTCCTACAATGAGCAGTTCTTC,CASSHPSSGSSYNEQFF,TRBD2,TRBJ2-1,TRBV3-1/TRBV3-2,.
TGTGCCAGCAGCATCGACAGGGGCGAGCAGTACTTC,CASSIDRGEQYF,TRBD1,TRBJ2-7,TRBV5-4,.
TGTGCCAGCAGCCAAGGGACAGGGATTACTCAGCCCCAGCATTTT,CASSQGTGITQPQHF,TRBD1,TRBJ1-5,TRBV4-2,.